Listed below are T cell receptor beta chains from one sample, sequenced in a study of vaccination and CD4 T cells after COVID-19. No antigens are known for them. TCRdb re-derived calls from the PCR reads in MiXCR, one entry per CDR3 protein. The sample holds 10,000 or so distinct CDR3 sequences, 34% seen once. The sequenced sample consisted of CD4+ T cells from blood, cultured in vitro. The receptors were sampled from a human donor in good health. The CDR3 runs from the conserved cysteine through the conserved F or W. The D gene is left open where the match is weak. Only part of the rows carry a size: once, few, many, or a class if the clone is expanded.

.	.	TRBV19	TRBJ2-2	TGTGCCAGTAGGAGTGGTGTGTTGAGGAGTTCCACCGGGGAGCTGTTTTTT	CASRSGVLRSSTGELFF
.	TRBD2	TRBV27	TRBJ2-5	TGTGCCATAGGGGGAGGCGGGAGGGCCTTGGAGACCCAGTACTTC	CAIGGGGRALETQYF
.	.	TRBV28	TRBJ2-3	TGTGCCAGCAGAGGACAAACAGATACGCAGTATTTT	CASRGQTDTQYF
.	TRBD2	TRBV27	TRBJ2-3	TGTGCCAGCAGTTTATCCGTGGGAGGGAGCACAGATACGCAGTATTTT	CASSLSVGGSTDTQYF
.	TRBD1	TRBV7-2	TRBJ1-2	TGTGCCAGCAGCTTATTCATAGGACAGGGGGCAGGTGGCTACACCTTC	CASSLFIGQGAGGYTF
few	TRBD1	TRBV19	TRBJ1-5	TGTGCCAGTAGTACCACCCGGGCAGGGGGAAATCGGAATCAGCCCCAGCATTTT	CASSTTRAGGNRNQPQHF
few	.	TRBV24-1	TRBJ2-7	TGTGCCACCAGTCCTGCCGGACACAACTCCTACGAGCAGTACTTC	CATSPAGHNSYEQYF
few	.	TRBV10-2	TRBJ1-5	TGCGCCAGCAGTGATGTTGGGGTGGGCAATCAGCCCCAGCATTTT	CASSDVGVGNQPQHF
.	TRBD1	TRBV7-2	TRBJ1-2	TGTGCCAGCAGCTCGTACTCCGGGACAGGGGATTACTATGGCTACACCTTC	CASSSYSGTGDYYGYTF
few	TRBD1	TRBV7-2	TRBJ2-3	TGTGCCAGCAGCTCCGACAGGGGGCGGATGGTAGATACGCAGTATTTT	CASSSDRGRMVDTQYF
.	TRBD1	TRBV28	TRBJ2-3	TGTGCCAGCAGTCCGTCTCTGGGACAGCCGGGGGATACGCAGTATTTT	CASSPSLGQPGDTQYF
.	TRBD1	TRBV2	TRBJ1-2	TGTGCCAGCAGCGAGAGGACAGGGTATGGCTACACCTTC	CASSERTGYGYTF
.	.	TRBV20-1	TRBJ2-1	TGCAGTGCCACCCCTGCGGTCGACAGCTCCTACAATGAGCAGTTCTTC	CSATPAVDSSYNEQFF
few	.	TRBV6-5	TRBJ2-7	TGTGCCAGCAGTTACCACAGGGATTCCTACGAGCAGTACTTC	CASSYHRDSYEQYF
few	.	TRBV7-2	TRBJ2-3	TGTGCCAGCAGCTTAAGATCAACAGGGAGCACAGATACGCAGTATTTT	CASSLRSTGSTDTQYF
.	.	TRBV5-1	TRBJ1-6	TGCGCCAGCAGCTTGGGTAGGGATTCACCCCTCCACTTT	CASSLGRDSPLHF
once	TRBD1	TRBV20-1	TRBJ1-3	TGCAGTGCTATGGACAGGCAAACTGGAAACACCATATATTTT	CSAMDRQTGNTIYF
.	.	TRBV19	TRBJ1-1	TGTGCCAGTAGTCGGACGGCGATGGGGGACACTGAAGCTTTCTTT	CASSRTAMGDTEAFF
.	TRBD1	TRBV6-1	TRBJ2-5	TGTGCCAGCCGGCAAGGACAGGGTCAAGAGACCCAGTACTTC	CASRQGQGQETQYF
few	.	TRBV20-1	TRBJ2-7	TGCAGTGCTAGCTCTCCCTCCGGTTACGAGCAGTACTTC	CSASSPSGYEQYF
once	TRBD2	TRBV5-4	TRBJ2-5	TGTGCCAGCAGCCAGACTAGCGGGAGGGTCCAAGAGACCCAGTACTTC	CASSQTSGRVQETQYF
.	.	TRBV19	TRBJ2-5	TGTGCCAGTAGTCTCCGGGTCGGACAGCCAGGCGAGACCCAGTACTTC	CASSLRVGQPGETQYF
few	.	TRBV19	TRBJ1-5	TGTGCCAGTAGTCCAGGGACTAGGGGGAATCAGCCCCAGCATTTT	CASSPGTRGNQPQHF
.	TRBD1	TRBV6-1	TRBJ1-1	TGTGCCGCAGGGGGTGAAGCTTTCTTT	CAAGGEAFF
few	.	TRBV19	TRBJ1-1	TGTGCCAGTAGTATTGAGGGTCGGATGAGTGAAGCTTTCTTT	CASSIEGRMSEAFF
few	.	TRBV7-3	TRBJ2-1	TGTGCCAGCAGCTTATATCCCCACTTAGATAACAATGAGCAGTTCTTC	CASSLYPHLDNNEQFF
.	.	TRBV20-1	TRBJ2-5	TGCAGTGCTAGATCAGCTCTCCGGACCCAGTACTTC	CSARSALRTQYF
.	TRBD2	TRBV6-2/TRBV6-3	TRBJ2-7	TGTGCCAGCTCACTAGCGGGATTTTGGTACGAGCAGTACTTC	CASSLAGFWYEQYF
.	.	TRBV2	TRBJ1-2	TGTGCCAGCAGTCTGCCGGGACGCCCGGGGGGAAATGGCTACACCTTC	CASSLPGRPGGNGYTF
.	TRBD2	TRBV7-2	TRBJ2-1	TGTGCCAGCAGCCCCGGGACTAGCGGGACTTCGTTCGATGAGCAGTTCTTC	CASSPGTSGTSFDEQFF
few	.	TRBV5-8	TRBJ2-3	TGTGCCAGCACCCCAAACCGACTGGACCCGCAGTATTTT	CASTPNRLDPQYF
few	TRBD1	TRBV5-1	TRBJ1-5	TGCGCCAGCAGCTTGGGGACAGGGAATCAGCCCCAGCATTTT	CASSLGTGNQPQHF
.	.	TRBV6-1	TRBJ2-5	TGTGCCAGCAGCCGGGGGGATCAGGGGTTTGGGGAGACCCAGTACTTC	CASSRGDQGFGETQYF
.	.	TRBV9	TRBJ2-5	TGTGCCAGCAGCGTAGCTGTGGGCCAAGAGACCCAGTACTTC	CASSVAVGQETQYF
once	TRBD2	TRBV20-1	TRBJ2-2	TGCAGTGCTAGAGGGGTCGTATCTAGCGGGAGACGGACCGGGGAGCTGTTTTTT	CSARGVVSSGRRTGELFF
few	TRBD2	TRBV7-2	TRBJ2-1	TGTGCCAGCAGCTTAGATTTTGCGGGAGGAAGAAATGAGCAGTTCTTC	CASSLDFAGGRNEQFF
.	.	TRBV20-1	TRBJ2-3	TGCAGTGCTGGCGACAGGCTTACCATCACAGATACGCAGTATTTT	CSAGDRLTITDTQYF
.	.	TRBV2	TRBJ1-2	TGTGCCAGCAGTGAGGAGCACTCGAACTATGGCTACACCTTC	CASSEEHSNYGYTF
few	.	TRBV7-8	TRBJ2-7	TGTGCCAGCAGCTTAGTCGGTTGGGAGCAGTACTTC	CASSLVGWEQYF
few	.	TRBV24-1	TRBJ1-2	TGTGCCACCAGTGACCCGAGAGCAAGCAACTATGGCTACACCTTC	CATSDPRASNYGYTF
few	.	TRBV4-1	TRBJ1-2	TGCGCCAGCAGCCTCTCGGTGCAGGGCCAGCCATACTTC	CASSLSVQGQPYF
medium-sized	TRBD1	TRBV19	TRBJ1-2	TGTGCCAGTAGTAAAGGACAGGGCCATGGCTACACCTTC	CASSKGQGHGYTF
.	.	TRBV7-2	TRBJ2-1	TGTGCCAGCACCCTAACGGGAACAGGGCCCTACAATGAGCAGTTCTTC	CASTLTGTGPYNEQFF
.	.	TRBV5-1	TRBJ1-5	TGCGCCAGCAGCTTGGGAGGGGGGAGCAATCAGCCCCAGCATTTT	CASSLGGGSNQPQHF
.	.	TRBV20-1	TRBJ2-5	TGCAGTGGGCGGAGGGAGACCCAGTACTTC	CSGRRETQYF
.	TRBD2	TRBV10-3	TRBJ2-3	TGTGCCATCAGTGAACTAGCGGGAGGGGCAGATACGCAGTATTTT	CAISELAGGADTQYF
few	TRBD1	TRBV20-1	TRBJ1-5	TGCAGTGCTAAAGACAGGGGGCGAAGCAATCAGCCCCAGCATTTT	CSAKDRGRSNQPQHF
.	.	TRBV4-1	TRBJ1-6	TGCGCCAGCAGCCAAGCCACCTATAATTCACCCCTCCACTTT	CASSQATYNSPLHF
few	TRBD2	TRBV28	TRBJ2-2	TGTGCCAGCAGTTTATGGGCTAGCGGGAGTTCCGGGGAGCTGTTTTTT	CASSLWASGSSGELFF
few	.	TRBV6-1	TRBJ2-7	TGTGCCAGCAGTGATGTATCAAATCGGGAGCAGTACTTC	CASSDVSNREQYF
.	.	TRBV7-2	TRBJ1-5	TGTGCCAGCAGCTCCCTATCGGGGGGACTAAGGGAGTATCCCCAGCATTTT	CASSSLSGGLREYPQHF
.	TRBD2	TRBV6-2/TRBV6-3	TRBJ2-3	TGTGCCAGCAGACTAGGACTAGCGGGAAATTCAGATACGCAGTATTTT	CASRLGLAGNSDTQYF
.	.	TRBV7-2	TRBJ2-3	TGTGCCAGCAACACTAAGGGCAGCACGCAGTATTTT	CASNTKGSTQYF
.	.	TRBV9	TRBJ2-7	TGTGCCAGCAGCGTAGCCGAACCACCCGACGAGCAGTACTTC	CASSVAEPPDEQYF
few	TRBD2	TRBV6-1	TRBJ2-3	TGTGCCAGCAGCCCTAGCGGGAGGGCCGACAATACGCAGTATTTT	CASSPSGRADNTQYF
few	.	TRBV6-2/TRBV6-3	TRBJ2-5	TGTGCCAGCAGTTACTCGGGACTTGGAAGGGAGACCCAGTACTTC	CASSYSGLGRETQYF
.	.	TRBV27	TRBJ2-7	TGTGCCAGCAGTTTATCGGAACGGGCCGAGCAGTACTTC	CASSLSERAEQYF